Following are 22 T cell receptor beta chains from one sample sequenced in a study of regulatory T cells in long-lasting Graves disease. Described time point: newly diagnosed GD, antithyroid drugs for less than 3 months. PBMCs provided the RNA from which the TCR library was made. Arm-PCR of CDR3 regions and iRepertoire HTBI primers were the basis on which TCR beta libraries were built. In TCRdb, the multiplex PCR reads were re-called with MiXCR into one record per CDR3 protein. The table shows over 350,000 distinct CDR3 sequences, with approximately 15% occurring only once. Another study also made use of these data, one on T cells in Graves' hyperthyroidism and ophthalmopathy.

Sequencing was performed on peripheral blood mononuclear cells (PBMCs), taken at new diagnosis, from a patient treated with antithyroid drugs. The receptors originated from a woman in her fifties or sixties with Graves disease.

As to this clonotype: This may come from a read error, since a much larger clone is one base off. The chain is built from TRBV6-1 and TRBJ2-7; 12 bases agree with TRBD1. The CDR3 consists of 15 residues. CDR1 is MNHNS and CDR2 is SASEGT in the germline V gene. The CDR3 here is CASSRGTGGGYEQCF. For the CDR3, the DNA is TGTGCCAGCAGCAGGGGGACAGGGGGCGGATACGAGCAGTGCTTC.

In this sample, this clonotype turned up many times. The chain combines TRBV28 with TRBJ1-2; D not certain. V shed 3 bases and J shed 7 bases, with 15 bases lying between them. The V gene's germline CDR1 is MDHEN and CDR2 SYDVKM. The CDR3 length is 14 residues. CDR3 sequence (DNA): TGTGCCAGCAGTTTGGCGGACCGATGGGGTGGCTACACCTTC. Translation: CASSLADRWGGYTF.

The chain employs TRBV7-9 and TRBJ1-2, with D perhaps TRBD1 (5 bases). The V end lost 5 bases, the J end lost 4 bases, and 17 bases lay between the germline ends. The germline V gene has CDR1 SEHNR and CDR2 FQNEAQ (reference sequence). This CDR3 spans 15 amino acids. CDR3 coding DNA: TGTGCCAGCAGCGGCTCGGGGGGATCCGGCTATGGCTACACCTTC. Its translation: CASSGSGGSGYGYTF. Complete variable domain (other parts from reference TRBV7-9 and TRBJ1-2): DTGVSQNPRHKITKRGQNVTFRCDPISEHNRLYWYRQTLGQGPEFLTYFQNEAQLEKSRLLSDRFSAERPKGSFSTLEIQRTEQGDSAMYLCASSGSGGSGYGYTFGSGTRLTVV.

The chain joins TRBV19 to TRBJ2-1, with 11 bases identical to TRBD2. Germline values: CDR1 LNHDA, CDR2 SQIVND (reference sequence). The CDR3 runs 15 residues. J lost 7 bases, V lost 7 bases, and 9 bases had no gene match. The CDR3 here is CASNPIAGGVNEQFF. CDR3 sequence (DNA): TGTGCCAGTAATCCCATAGCGGGAGGGGTGAATGAGCAGTTCTTC.

This clonotype was seen a few times. J is TRBJ2-5 and V is TRBV30, with TRBD1 as a possible D gene (6 bases). Germline CDR1 is GTSNPN and CDR2 is SVGIG (reference sequence). V was shortened by 8 bases and J by 0 bases, with 7 bases between the two germline ends. This CDR3 has 11 residues. CDR3 in DNA: TGTGCCAGGACAGACCAAGAGACCCAGTACTTC. It yields the protein CARTDQETQYF.

V usage is TRBV5-5 and J usage is TRBJ1-5; D not certain. The V end lost 4 bases, the J end lost 8 bases, and 22 bases lay between the germline ends. The germline gives CDR1 SGHKS, CDR2 YYEKEE (reference sequence). CDR3 length: 16 residues. The CDR3 region is CASSLGWSIYEEPQHF. The DNA of the CDR3 is TGTGCCAGCAGCCTGGGGTGGTCAATATACGAAGAGCCCCAGCATTTT.

The sample holds a few counts of this clonotype. The chain couples TRBV5-1 to TRBJ2-7; D may be TRBD1 or TRBD2 (5 bases each). The CDR3 is 17 residues long. The ends were cut back, 0 bases at V and 0 bases at J, with 16 bases in the middle. Germline CDR1 reads SGHRS; CDR2 reads YFSETQ. The CDR3 protein is CASSLGVLGTSSYEQYF. The CDR3 DNA sequence: TGCGCCAGCAGCTTGGGAGTATTGGGGACGAGCTCCTACGAGCAGTACTTC.

With respect to this clonotype: Being one base from a much bigger clone, this may be a read error. The CDR3 sequence: CASKRLAGDNEQYF. The CDR3 DNA reads as TGCGCCAGCAAAAGGCTAGCGGGAGACAATGAGCAGTACTTC. The V and J genes are TRBV5-1 and TRBJ2-7; TRBD2 agrees at 10 bases. CDR3 length: 14 residues. Losses at the gene ends were 6 bases for V and 7 bases for J; bases not matched to a gene: 10. The V gene's germline CDR1 is SGHRS and CDR2 YFSETQ. The whole variable domain, filled in from reference TRBV5-1 and TRBJ2-7, reads KAGVTQTPRYLIKTRGQQVTLSCSPISGHRSVSWYQQTPGQGLQFLFEYFSETQRNKGNFPGRFSGRQFSNSRSEMNVSTLELGDSALYLCASKRLAGDNEQYFGPGTRLTVT.

This clonotype was detected many times. V and J are TRBV7-2 and TRBJ2-7; 7 bases match TRBD1. The CDR3 is 14 residues long. Germline V lookup: CDR1 SGHTA, CDR2 FQGNSA. J gave up 2 bases and V 6 bases, and 7 bases lay outside the gene matches. The CDR3 reads CASRGRDSTYEQYF. CDR3 sequence (DNA): TGTGCCAGCAGGGGCCGGGACAGCACCTACGAGCAGTACTTC. The variable domain in full, completed from reference TRBV7-2 and TRBJ2-7, reads GAGVSQSPSNKVTEKGKDVELRCDPISGHTALYWYRQSLGQGLEFLIYFQGNSAPDKSGLPSDRFSAERTGGSVSTLTIQRTQQEDSAVYLCASRGRDSTYEQYFGPGTRLTVT.

This clonotype has a count of ten or more. This chain links TRBV9 with TRBJ2-1; a weak D match, TRBD1 (5 bases). The CDR3 extends over 15 amino acids. CDR1 is SGDLS and CDR2 is YYNGEE in the germline V gene. Between the trimmed V and J ends, which lost 0 bases and 2 bases, there was a span of 9 bases. The CDR3 nucleotides read TGTGCCAGCAGCGTAGGCCAGACAGCCTACAATGAGCAGTTCTTC. It encodes CASSVGQTAYNEQFF.

This clonotype was found a few times. As DNA, the CDR3 is TGTGCCAGCAGCTTAAATGGTCGGACCGATGAAAAACTGTTTTTT. It is translated as CASSLNGRTDEKLFF. This chain uses TRBV7-9 with TRBJ1-4; no clear D. From germline, CDR1 is SEHNR and CDR2 FQNEAQ (reference sequence). The CDR3 covers 15 residues. V was cut by 2 bases and J by 6 bases, with 13 bases left in between.

The sample holds many counts of this clonotype. V usage is TRBV2 and J usage is TRBJ2-1, with D unresolved. Germline lookup yields CDR1 SNHLY and CDR2 FYNNEI. The germline V and J ends were trimmed by 11 bases and 0 bases, with 11 bases remaining between them. CDR3 size: 13 residues. The CDR3 DNA reads TGTGCCGGTCGTCAGAGCTCCTACAATGAGCAGTTCTTC. Its translation: CAGRQSSYNEQFF.

Ten or more counts support this clonotype. The chain has TRBV7-2 and TRBJ1-2, with a possible D match to TRBD1 (5 bases). Germline V lookup: CDR1 SGHTA, CDR2 FQGNSA. V was cut by 6 bases and J by 6 bases, with 20 bases left in between. The CDR3 length is 15 residues. CDR3 residues: CASRLTVSGTDGYTF. In nucleotides, the CDR3 is TGTGCCAGCAGACTTACTGTCTCAGGGACGGATGGCTACACCTTC. The full variable domain, its missing parts supplied by reference TRBV7-2 and TRBJ1-2, is GAGVSQSPSNKVTEKGKDVELRCDPISGHTALYWYRQSLGQGLEFLIYFQGNSAPDKSGLPSDRFSAERTGGSVSTLTIQRTQQEDSAVYLCASRLTVSGTDGYTFGSGTRLTVV.

This clonotype was seen a handful of times. V and J are TRBV3-1 and TRBJ2-3; D possibly corresponds to TRBD1 (5 bases). Trimming stripped 1 base from V and 1 base from J, with 15 bases between. Germline lookup yields CDR1 LGHDT and CDR2 YNNKEL (reference sequence). The CDR3 sequence is 17 residues long. This chain's CDR3 is CASSQGLGRAGTDTQYF. CDR3 sequence (DNA): TGTGCCAGCAGCCAAGGTCTCGGCAGGGCGGGCACAGATACGCAGTATTTT.

This clonotype was observed a handful of times. The rearrangement uses TRBV7-9 and TRBJ1-1; D unresolved. The V end was cut by 3 bases, the J end by 1 base, with 9 bases between. Germline CDR1 SEHNR, CDR2 FQNEAQ (reference sequence). The CDR3 is 14 amino acids. CDR3: CASSLDWGNTEAFF. The CDR3 DNA sequence: TGTGCCAGCAGCTTGGATTGGGGGAACACTGAAGCTTTCTTT. The full variable domain, in which reference TRBV7-9 and TRBJ1-1 provide the parts outside the CDR3, is DTGVSQNPRHKITKRGQNVTFRCDPISEHNRLYWYRQTLGQGPEFLTYFQNEAQLEKSRLLSDRFSAERPKGSFSTLEIQRTEQGDSAMYLCASSLDWGNTEAFFGQGTRLTVV.

The chain carries TRBV10-3 and TRBJ2-3; D possibly corresponds to TRBD2 (5 bases). The CDR3 consists of 15 residues. Deletions cut 7 bases from V and 6 bases from J, with 20 bases between. Germline V CDR1 and CDR2: ENHRY, SYGVKD. CDR3 nucleotides: TGTGCCATCAACGACCCAGCGGCACCGGGGGATACGCAGTATTTT. This translates into CAINDPAAPGDTQYF.

In its sample, this clonotype was seen many times. The gene calls are TRBV12-3 or TRBV12-4 and TRBJ1-5; 7 bases map to TRBD1. V was clipped by 4 bases and J by 3 bases; unmatched bases: 9. The CDR3 contains 16 residues. The CDR3 region has the DNA TGTGCCAGCAGTTACTACCTTACAGGGGACAATCAGCCCCAGCATTTT. This encodes CASSYYLTGDNQPQHF.

In this sample, this clonotype turned up many times. The chain recombines TRBV27 with TRBJ2-3; possible D gene TRBD1, 6 bases. Trimming took off 8 bases at V and 3 bases at J, with 27 bases between the two ends. Per germline, CDR1 MNHEY and CDR2 SMNVEV (reference sequence). This CDR3 comprises 18 residues. CDR3 loop: CASSPPGTTSRVTDTQYF. The CDR3, as DNA: TGTGCCAGCTCCCCCCCCGGGACAACTTCTAGGGTAACAGATACGCAGTATTTT.

This clonotype has a count of ten or more. The J gene is TRBJ2-1, the V gene TRBV28, with D possibly TRBD2 on 7 matching bases. V lost 5 bases and J 8 bases, leaving 16 bases between the germline ends. From germline, CDR1 is MDHEN and CDR2 SYDVKM. The CDR3 sequence is 14 residues long. CDR3 in amino acids: CASSPWGGLDEQFF. The CDR3 region has the DNA TGTGCCAGCAGTCCATGGGGGGGCTTGGATGAGCAGTTCTTC.

The V gene is TRBV20-1, the J gene TRBJ2-1, with 13 bases that match TRBD2. Trimming at V came to 6 bases and at J to 8 bases, leaving 10 bases not matched to a gene. CDR1 is DFQATT, CDR2 SNEGSKA, per germline (reference sequence). The CDR3 has 15 residues. This CDR3 is CSAWTSGRDRHEQFF. The CDR3 DNA is TGCAGTGCATGGACTAGCGGGAGAGACCGGCATGAGCAGTTCTTC.

J is TRBJ1-1 and V is TRBV6-2 or TRBV6-3; the match to TRBD1 covers 8 bases. V was pared by 6 bases and J by 11 bases, with 8 bases of the junction left unmatched. The CDR3 covers 12 residues. Per germline, CDR1 MNHEY and CDR2 SVGEGT. CDR3 coding DNA: TGTGCCAGCAGCCTGACAGGGGAAAAGGCTTTCTTT. This codes for CASSLTGEKAFF.

This clonotype has ten or more counts. V and J are TRBV12-3 or TRBV12-4 and TRBJ1-1; a weak D match, TRBD1 (6 bases). The ends were cut back, 6 bases at V and 3 bases at J, with 17 bases in the middle. This CDR3 is 15 amino acids long. The CDR3 DNA reads as TGTGCCAGCAGCCCTGGGGCCGGGGGGCACACTGAAGCTTTCTTT. Its protein is CASSPGAGGHTEAFF.